The source of this T cell receptor (beta chain) is a study of T cell repertoires in cytomegalovirus infection. This CDR3 comprises 17 residues. Trimming removed 5 bases from V and 10 bases from J, with 27 bases in between. Germline values: CDR1 SGHVS, CDR2 FQNEAQ. About this clonotype: Its antigen is undetermined.

From the reads, TCRdb called clonotypes with MiXCR, one entry per CDR3 protein. The sample shows 110,000 or so distinct CDR3 sequences, around 30% of them seen only once. The source material was CD8+ T cells from cultured PBMCs, sampled from culture after CMV antigen stimulation. This clonotype was sampled from a human donor in good health (CMV status not recorded). Some clones in this sample may be carry-over from other donors' samples. This chain links TRBV7-8 with TRBJ2-1, with D tentatively TRBD2 (7 bases). CDR3 in DNA: TGTGCCAGCAGCGCCTTGGCATCGCGGGGGCCGCTTGGAGAGCAGTTCTTC. Translating gives CASSALASRGPLGEQFF.